The rows below give T cell receptor beta chains drawn from one sample of a study of T cells after yellow fever vaccination. TCRdb recomputed calls from the 5' RACE reads with MiXCR, one row per CDR3 protein. The table has some 320,000 distinct CDR3 sequences, around 11% seen once. Sequencing used CD4+ T cells sorted from PBMCs, obtained 45 days after the yellow fever booster vaccination. These receptors originate from a man in his late teens or twenties who received the YFV17D yellow fever vaccine. Both conserved end residues are part of each CDR3. A D gene is named only where the DNA matches it firmly. Size is stated for part of the rows, as once, few or many counts, or as a class when the clone is expanded.

J,V,D,size,CDR3,DNA
TRBJ1-1,TRBV25-1,-,few,CASSEAGTGWREAFF,TGTGCCAGCAGTGAAGCGGGGACTGGCTGGAGGGAAGCTTTCTTT
TRBJ1-2,TRBV6-5,-,-,CASSPAGPFGYTF,TGTGCCAGCAGTCCAGCAGGACCATTTGGCTACACCTTC
TRBJ2-3,TRBV7-3,-,-,CASSLQGSISTDTQYF,TGTGCCAGCAGCTTACAAGGGTCCATAAGCACAGATACGCAGTATTTT
TRBJ1-1,TRBV7-3,-,many,CASSRDRNTEAFF,TGTGCCAGCAGCCGAGACAGGAACACTGAAGCTTTCTTT
TRBJ2-3,TRBV27,TRBD2,few,CASTFAPLAGSTDTQYF,TGTGCCAGCACCTTCGCCCCCTTAGCGGGGAGCACAGATACGCAGTATTTT
TRBJ2-7,TRBV5-4,TRBD2,few,CASSRGGLGDEQYF,TGTGCCAGCAGCCGGGGGGGATTGGGAGACGAGCAGTACTTC
TRBJ2-1,TRBV5-1,-,many,CASSPLGGNEQFF,TGCGCCAGCAGCCCCTTGGGCGGAAATGAGCAGTTCTTC
TRBJ1-5,TRBV30,-,-,CAWSQSSNQPQHF,TGTGCCTGGAGTCAGAGTAGCAATCAGCCCCAGCATTTT
TRBJ1-5,TRBV6-1,TRBD1,-,CASRTLGGGQPQHF,TGTGCCAGCAGGACTCTAGGGGGCGGTCAGCCCCAGCATTTT
TRBJ2-7,TRBV5-1,-,few,CASSLEGQYEQYF,TGCGCCAGCAGCTTGGAGGGTCAGTACGAGCAGTACTTC
TRBJ1-6,TRBV6-5,-,few,CASSRRGQDNSPLHF,TGTGCCAGCAGCCGCCGGGGGCAGGATAATTCACCCCTCCACTTT
TRBJ1-5,TRBV6-1,TRBD1,few,CASGQGVGNQPQHF,TGTGCCAGCGGACAGGGGGTGGGCAATCAGCCCCAGCATTTT
TRBJ2-2,TRBV11-3,-,-,CASSLGGLGNTGELFF,TGTGCCAGCAGCTTAGGGGGACTTGGGAACACCGGGGAGCTGTTTTTT
TRBJ2-7,TRBV12-3/TRBV12-4,-,-,CASSRWEGQIYEQYF,TGTGCCAGCAGCCGTTGGGAGGGACAGATCTACGAGCAGTACTTC